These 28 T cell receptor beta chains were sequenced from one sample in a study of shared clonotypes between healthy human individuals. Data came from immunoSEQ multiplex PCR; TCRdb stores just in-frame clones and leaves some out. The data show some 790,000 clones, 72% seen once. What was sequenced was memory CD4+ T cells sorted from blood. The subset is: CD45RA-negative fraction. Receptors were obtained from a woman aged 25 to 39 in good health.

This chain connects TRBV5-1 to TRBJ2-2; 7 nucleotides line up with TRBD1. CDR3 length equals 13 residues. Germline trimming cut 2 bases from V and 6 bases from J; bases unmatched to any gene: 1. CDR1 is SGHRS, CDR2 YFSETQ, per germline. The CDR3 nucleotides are TGCGCCAGCAGCTTACAGGGGTCCGGGGAGCTGTTTTTT. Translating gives CASSLQGSGELFF.

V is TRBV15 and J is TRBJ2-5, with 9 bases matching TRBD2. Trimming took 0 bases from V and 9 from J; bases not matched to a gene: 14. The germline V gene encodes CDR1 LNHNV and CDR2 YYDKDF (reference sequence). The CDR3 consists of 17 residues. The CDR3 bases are TGTGCCACCAGCAGAGATCTCGGAGCGGGAGGTACCACGTCCCAGTACTTC. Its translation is CATSRDLGAGGTTSQYF.

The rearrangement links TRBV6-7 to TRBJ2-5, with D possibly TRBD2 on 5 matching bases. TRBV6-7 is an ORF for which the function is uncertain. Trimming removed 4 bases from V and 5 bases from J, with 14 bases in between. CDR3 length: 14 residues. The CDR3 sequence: CASSSNGKRETQYF. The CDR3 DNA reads TGTGCCAGCAGTTCTAACGGGAAGCGGGAGACCCAGTACTTC.

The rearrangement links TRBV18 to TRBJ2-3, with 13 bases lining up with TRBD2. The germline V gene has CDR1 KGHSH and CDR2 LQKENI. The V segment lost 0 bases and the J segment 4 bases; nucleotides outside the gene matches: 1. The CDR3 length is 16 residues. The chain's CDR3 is CASSPPGLAGSDTQYF. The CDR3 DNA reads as TGTGCCAGCTCACCACCGGGACTAGCGGGGTCAGATACGCAGTATTTT.

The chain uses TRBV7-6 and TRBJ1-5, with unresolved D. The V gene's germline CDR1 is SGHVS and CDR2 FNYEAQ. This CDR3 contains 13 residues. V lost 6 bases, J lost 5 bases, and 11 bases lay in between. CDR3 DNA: TGTGCCAGCAGTTCCCAACGGGATCAGCCCCAGCATTTT. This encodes CASSSQRDQPQHF. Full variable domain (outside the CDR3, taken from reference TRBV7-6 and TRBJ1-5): GAGVSQSPRYKVTKRGQDVALRCDPISGHVSLYWYRQALGQGPEFLTYFNYEAQQDKSGLPNDRFSAERPEGSISTLTIQRTEQRDSAMYRCASSSQRDQPQHFGDGTRLSIL.

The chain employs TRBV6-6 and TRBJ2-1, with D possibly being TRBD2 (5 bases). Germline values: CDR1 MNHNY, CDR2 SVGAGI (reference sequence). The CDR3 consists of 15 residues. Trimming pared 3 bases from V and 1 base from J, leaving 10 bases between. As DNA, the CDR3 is TGTGCCAGCAGTTATTCGACGGGATCCTACAATGAGCAGTTCTTC. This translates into CASSYSTGSYNEQFF.

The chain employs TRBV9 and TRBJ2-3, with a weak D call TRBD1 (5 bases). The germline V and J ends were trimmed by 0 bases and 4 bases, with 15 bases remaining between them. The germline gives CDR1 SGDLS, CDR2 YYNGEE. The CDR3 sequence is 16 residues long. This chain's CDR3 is CASSVDPGILADTQYF. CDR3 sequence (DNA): TGTGCCAGCAGCGTAGATCCAGGGATACTCGCAGATACGCAGTATTTT.

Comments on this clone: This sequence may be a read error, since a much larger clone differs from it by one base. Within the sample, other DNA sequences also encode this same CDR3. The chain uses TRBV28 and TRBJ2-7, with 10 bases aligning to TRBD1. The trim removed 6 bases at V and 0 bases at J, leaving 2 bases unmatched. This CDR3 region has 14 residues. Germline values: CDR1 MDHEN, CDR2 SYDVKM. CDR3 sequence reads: CASRGQGSSYEQYF. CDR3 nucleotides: TGTGCCAGCAGGGGACAGGGGAGCTCCTACGAGCAGTACTTC.

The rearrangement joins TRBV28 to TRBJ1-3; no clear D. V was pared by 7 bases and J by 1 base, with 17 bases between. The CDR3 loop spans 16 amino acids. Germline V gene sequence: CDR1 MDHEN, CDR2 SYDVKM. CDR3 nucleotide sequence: TGTGCCAGCATCCCCTCATTGGGAGTGTCTGGAAACACCATATATTTT. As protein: CASIPSLGVSGNTIYF.

The CDR3 DNA follows: TGTGCCAGTAACCCTCAGGCTAACTATGGCTACACCTTC. Its translation is CASNPQANYGYTF. V is TRBV19 and J is TRBJ1-2; D unresolved. With 7 bases removed from V and 0 bases from J, the gap between germline ends came to 9 bases. The CDR3 runs to 13 residues. Germline V lookup: CDR1 LNHDA, CDR2 SQIVND (reference sequence).

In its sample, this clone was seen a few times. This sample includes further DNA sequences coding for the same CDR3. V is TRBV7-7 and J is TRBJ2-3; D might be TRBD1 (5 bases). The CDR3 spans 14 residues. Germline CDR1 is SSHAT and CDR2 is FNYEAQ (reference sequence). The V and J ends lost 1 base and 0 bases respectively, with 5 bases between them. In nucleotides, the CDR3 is TGTGCCAGCAGCTTAGGACAGAGCACAGATACGCAGTATTTT. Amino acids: CASSLGQSTDTQYF.

CDR3 DNA sequence: TGTGCCAGCAGCTTATCCCCCCGTCAGCCCCAGCATTTT. This sequence encodes CASSLSPRQPQHF. The chain employs TRBV7-7 and TRBJ1-5; no definite D call. Trimming removed 2 bases from V and 6 bases from J, with 8 bases in between. Germline CDR1 reads SSHAT; CDR2 reads FNYEAQ (reference sequence). This CDR3 region has 13 residues.

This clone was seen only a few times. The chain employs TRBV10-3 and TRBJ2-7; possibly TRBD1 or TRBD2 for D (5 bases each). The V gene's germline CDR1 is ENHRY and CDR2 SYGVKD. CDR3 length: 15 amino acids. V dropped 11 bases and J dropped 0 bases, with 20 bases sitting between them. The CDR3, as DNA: TGTGCCTCCACCCCAACCGGGACCGACTCCTACGAGCAGTACTTC. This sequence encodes CASTPTGTDSYEQYF.

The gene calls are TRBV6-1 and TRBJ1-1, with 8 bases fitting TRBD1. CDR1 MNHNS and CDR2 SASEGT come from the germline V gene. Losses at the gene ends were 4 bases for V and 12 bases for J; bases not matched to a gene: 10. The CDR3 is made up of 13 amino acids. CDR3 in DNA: TGTGCCAGCAGTGGGACAAGGACAGGGTTACCTTTCTTT. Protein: CASSGTRTGLPFF.

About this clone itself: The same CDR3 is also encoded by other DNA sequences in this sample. The CDR3 nucleotides read TGCGCCAGCAGCAGCGGGACAGGGTCTCTCGAGCAGTACTTC. Protein: CASSSGTGSLEQYF. The chain couples TRBV5-1 to TRBJ2-7, with 9 bases identical to TRBD1. In germline, CDR1 is SGHRS, CDR2 YFSETQ. There are 14 residues in the CDR3. V was pared by 4 bases and J by 6 bases, with 8 bases of the junction left unmatched.

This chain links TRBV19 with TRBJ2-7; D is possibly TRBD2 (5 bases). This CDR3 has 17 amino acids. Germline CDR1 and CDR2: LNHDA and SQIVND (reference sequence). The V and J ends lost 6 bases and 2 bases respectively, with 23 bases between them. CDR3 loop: CASSTDPKPLGTYEQYF. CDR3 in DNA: TGTGCCAGTAGCACAGACCCGAAACCTCTCGGGACCTACGAGCAGTACTTC.

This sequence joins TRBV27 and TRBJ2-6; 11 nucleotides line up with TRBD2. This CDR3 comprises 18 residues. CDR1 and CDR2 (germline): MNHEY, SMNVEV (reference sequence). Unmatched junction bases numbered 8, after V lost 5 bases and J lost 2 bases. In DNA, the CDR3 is TGTGCCAGCAGTGCACTAGCGGGAGTACGGGCTGGGGCCAACGTCCTGACTTTC. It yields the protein CASSALAGVRAGANVLTF.

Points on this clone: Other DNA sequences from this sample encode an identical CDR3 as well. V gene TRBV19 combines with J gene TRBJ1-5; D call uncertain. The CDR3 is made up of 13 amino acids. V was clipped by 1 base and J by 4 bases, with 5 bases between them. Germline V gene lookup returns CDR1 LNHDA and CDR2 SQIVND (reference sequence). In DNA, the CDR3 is TGTGCCAGTAGTATAGCGGGGAATCAGCCCCAGCATTTT. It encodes CASSIAGNQPQHF.

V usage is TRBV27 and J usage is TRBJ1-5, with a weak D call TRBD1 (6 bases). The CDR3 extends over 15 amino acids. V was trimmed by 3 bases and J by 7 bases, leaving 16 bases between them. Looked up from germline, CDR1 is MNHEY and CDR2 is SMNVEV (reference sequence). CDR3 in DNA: TGTGCCAGCAGTTTCCGACAGGCCCAGGGGCAGCCCCAGCATTTT. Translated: CASSFRQAQGQPQHF.

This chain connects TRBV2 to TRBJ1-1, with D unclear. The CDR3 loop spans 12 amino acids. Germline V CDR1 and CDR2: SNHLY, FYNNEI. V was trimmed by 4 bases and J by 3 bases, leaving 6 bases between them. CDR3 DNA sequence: TGTGCCAGCAGTGTAGTAGACACTGAAGCTTTCTTT. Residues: CASSVVDTEAFF.

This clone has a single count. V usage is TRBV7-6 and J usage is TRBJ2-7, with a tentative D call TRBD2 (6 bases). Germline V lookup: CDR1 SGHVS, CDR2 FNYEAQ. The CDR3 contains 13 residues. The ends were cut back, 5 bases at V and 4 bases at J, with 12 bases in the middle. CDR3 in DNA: TGTGCCAGCAGCCCGGACGGGAGTTACGAGCAGTACTTC. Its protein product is CASSPDGSYEQYF. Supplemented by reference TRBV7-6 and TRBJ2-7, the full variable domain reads GAGVSQSPRYKVTKRGQDVALRCDPISGHVSLYWYRQALGQGPEFLTYFNYEAQQDKSGLPNDRFSAERPEGSISTLTIQRTEQRDSAMYRCASSPDGSYEQYFGPGTRLTVT.

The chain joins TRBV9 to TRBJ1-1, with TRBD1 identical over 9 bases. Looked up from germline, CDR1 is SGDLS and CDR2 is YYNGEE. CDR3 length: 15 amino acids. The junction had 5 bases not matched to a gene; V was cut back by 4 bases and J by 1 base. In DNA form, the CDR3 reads TGTGCCAGCAGCCCCCTGGGACAGGGGAACACTGAAGCTTTCTTT. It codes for CASSPLGQGNTEAFF. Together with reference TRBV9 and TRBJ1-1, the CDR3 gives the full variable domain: DSGVTQTPKHLITATGQRVTLRCSPRSGDLSVYWYQQSLDQGLQFLIQYYNGEERAKGNILERFSAQQFPDLHSELNLSSLELGDSALYFCASSPLGQGNTEAFFGQGTRLTVV.

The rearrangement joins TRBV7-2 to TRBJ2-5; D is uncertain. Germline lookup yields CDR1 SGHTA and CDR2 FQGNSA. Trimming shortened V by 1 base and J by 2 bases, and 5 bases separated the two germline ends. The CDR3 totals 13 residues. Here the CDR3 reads CASSLVEQETQYF. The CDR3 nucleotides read TGTGCCAGCAGCTTAGTTGAGCAAGAGACCCAGTACTTC.

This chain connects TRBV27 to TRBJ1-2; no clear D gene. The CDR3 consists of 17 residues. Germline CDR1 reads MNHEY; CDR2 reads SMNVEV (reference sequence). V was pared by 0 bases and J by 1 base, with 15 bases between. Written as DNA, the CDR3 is TGTGCCAGCAGTTTATCTGCAGCAAGAATTATTAACTATGGCTACACCTTC. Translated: CASSLSAARIINYGYTF.

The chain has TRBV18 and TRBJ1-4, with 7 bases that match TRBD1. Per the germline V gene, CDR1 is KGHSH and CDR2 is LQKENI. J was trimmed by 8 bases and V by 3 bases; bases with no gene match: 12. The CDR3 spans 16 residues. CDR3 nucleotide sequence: TGTGCCAGCTCACCTCGTCCGACAGGGCGTGGGGAAAAACTGTTTTTT. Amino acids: CASSPRPTGRGEKLFF.

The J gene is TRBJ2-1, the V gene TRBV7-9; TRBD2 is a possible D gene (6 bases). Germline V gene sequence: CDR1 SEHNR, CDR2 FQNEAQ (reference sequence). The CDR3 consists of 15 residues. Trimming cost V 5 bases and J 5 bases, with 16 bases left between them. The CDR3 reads CASSPTWRDHNEQFF. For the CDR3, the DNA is TGTGCCAGCAGCCCTACATGGCGGGACCACAATGAGCAGTTCTTC. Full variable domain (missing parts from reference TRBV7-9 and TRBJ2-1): DTGVSQNPRHKITKRGQNVTFRCDPISEHNRLYWYRQTLGQGPEFLTYFQNEAQLEKSRLLSDRFSAERPKGSFSTLEIQRTEQGDSAMYLCASSPTWRDHNEQFFGPGTRLTVL.

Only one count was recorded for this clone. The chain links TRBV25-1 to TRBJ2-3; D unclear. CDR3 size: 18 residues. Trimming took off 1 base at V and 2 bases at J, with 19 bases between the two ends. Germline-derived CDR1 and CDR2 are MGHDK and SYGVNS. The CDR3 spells CASSEWPVGSYFTDTQYF. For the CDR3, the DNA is TGTGCCAGCAGTGAATGGCCTGTAGGCAGTTACTTCACAGATACGCAGTATTTT.

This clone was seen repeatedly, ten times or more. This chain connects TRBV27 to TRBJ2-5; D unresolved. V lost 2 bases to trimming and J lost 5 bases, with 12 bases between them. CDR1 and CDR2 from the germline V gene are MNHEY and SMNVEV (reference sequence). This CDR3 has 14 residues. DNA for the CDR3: TGTGCCAGCAGTTTAATCGGGCCTAGGGAGACCCAGTACTTC. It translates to CASSLIGPRETQYF.